A single sample gave rise to the 3 T cell receptor beta chains below, sequenced in a study of CD8 T cells in ankylosing spondylitis. TCRdb recomputed calls from the 5' RACE reads with MiXCR, one row per CDR3 protein. Of roughly 470,000 distinct CDR3 sequences in the sample, 20% to 30% were seen once. Whole-study results and caveats: Seemingly distinctive of ankylosing spondylitis blood was a TCR beta motif formed by eight highly homologous variants.

Their antigen targets remain unknown. The sample comprised blood, either unsorted or a sorted T cell fraction (not recorded which). All receptors derive from a male donor with ankylosing spondylitis.

This rearrangement joins TRBV6-2 or TRBV6-3 to TRBJ2-7; TRBD1 might be the D (5 bases). V lost 5 bases and J lost 7, with 12 bases in between. Germline CDR1 MNHEY, CDR2 SVGEGT. The CDR3 is 12 amino acids. The CDR3 nucleotides read TGTGCCAGCAGTACCAGGGTGGAGGAGCAGTACGTC. Translating gives CASSTRVEEQYV.

This clonotype was seen many times. In DNA form, the CDR3 reads TGTGCCAGCACCCAGGGTTCCGGGCACACCGGGGAGCTGTTTTTT. Its translation: CASTQGSGHTGELFF. This chain uses TRBV12-3 or TRBV12-4 with TRBJ2-2; D is possibly TRBD1 (5 bases). The CDR3 runs 15 residues. V was trimmed by 7 bases and J by 3 bases, leaving 15 bases between them.

This clonotype was detected a few times. V is TRBV11-3 and J is TRBJ2-3; the D is unclear. Germline V gives CDR1 SGHNT, CDR2 YENEEA. Between the trimmed V and J ends, which lost 3 bases and 6 bases, there was a span of 10 bases. CDR3 length: 13 residues. The DNA of the CDR3 is TGTGCCAGCAGCTTGACCGTCAGGGATACGCAGTATTTT. Amino acid sequence: CASSLTVRDTQYF.